This T cell receptor beta chain was obtained from a study of blood T cells in healthy people across ages. Study-wide points: Long-lived donors exceeded aged donors in naive CD4+ cells and diversity.

Looked up from germline, CDR1 is DFQATT and CDR2 is SNEGSKA (reference sequence). The CDR3 is 14 amino acids. V was shortened by 4 bases and J by 0 bases, with 12 bases between the two germline ends. It was with a sample-barcoded 5' primer and a J-beta primer mix that a second PCR of roughly 7 to 12 cycles was run. Each CDR3 protein is one row after TCRdb ran MiXCR on the 5' RACE reads. This sample yields some 940,000 distinct CDR3 sequences, of which roughly 29% are seen a single time; about 9.4% belongs to the top ten. Of note for this clonotype: Its antigen is not identified. In this CDR3 the conserved last residue, phenylalanine or tryptophan, is missing, so a read error is likely.

The data were also submitted as part of a second study, on T cells of mothers and their children. That study reports: Second-PCR primer M1S introduced sample barcodes and 2-4 random nucleotides.

Sample: blood. This sequence originates from a middle-aged woman in good health. The chain joins TRBV20-1 to TRBJ1-1, with a weak D call TRBD1 (6 bases). CDR3 sequence: CSATGQLLNTEAFL. The CDR3 DNA reads as TGCAGTGCTACTGGACAGTTGTTGAACACTGAAGCTTTCTTG.